The sequence of this T cell receptor (beta chain) was determined in a study of blood T cell repertoires in COVID-19. For the study at large: Acute-phase and convalescent COVID-19 samples originated in the United States, Italy and Spain.

Recruited during active infection, patients (from Seattle) were subsequently followed longitudinally. Repertoires were generated with immunoSEQ multiplex PCR, while TCRdb's copy carries only in-frame clones and drops some. The data show 200,000 to 300,000 clones, with more than 70% seen just once and 6% to 6.5% held by the top ten. This TCR came from a woman aged 25 to 45 with COVID-19, enrolled during active disease. The sequenced sample consisted of peripheral blood.

The CDR3 nucleotides read TGCGCCAGCAGCTTGGGCGGTTCCTCCTACAATGAGCAGTTCTTC. Residues: CASSLGGSSYNEQFF. The J gene is TRBJ2-1, the V gene TRBV5-1; D uncertain. Trimming cost V 0 bases and J 0 bases, with 7 bases left between them. The germline V gene has CDR1 SGHRS and CDR2 YFSETQ. This CDR3 comprises 15 residues.